This TCR beta chain was observed in a study of shared clonotypes between healthy human individuals. Naive CD8 populations comprised CD45RO-negative cells positively selected for CCR7, excluding terminally differentiated effector memory CD45RA+ cells. Comment on this clone: Other DNA sequences in this specimen translate into the identical CDR3.

The V gene lost 3 bases and the J gene lost 0 bases, with 3 bases spanning the gap. This CDR3 comprises 13 residues. CDR1 is SEHNR and CDR2 is FQNEAQ in the germline V gene (reference sequence). Repertoires were generated with immunoSEQ multiplex PCR, while TCRdb's copy carries only in-frame clones and drops some. The data hold about 2.1 million clones, with approximately 94% observed a single time. The J gene is TRBJ2-1, the V gene TRBV7-9; D is unresolved. The sequence was collected from a young man in good health. Some clones in this sample may be carry-over from other donors' samples. The sample taken for sequencing was naive CD8+ T cells from PBMCs. In DNA, the CDR3 is TGTGCCAGCAGCTTGGGCTCCTACAATGAGCAGTTCTTC. Translated, it gives CASSLGSYNEQFF.